The subject of this entry is one T cell receptor beta chain. Its antigen is undetermined. The entry originates in a study of cytomegalovirus exposure and HLA in healthy donors. There are 14 residues in the CDR3. The V end lost 5 bases, the J end lost 1 base, and 11 bases lay between the germline ends. In germline, CDR1 is SNHLY, CDR2 FYNNEI. The PCR made use of 60 Vbeta and 13 Jbeta primers. TCRdb keeps only in-frame clones here, not all; method: immunoSEQ multiplex PCR. The profile shows some 140,000 clones, roughly two thirds of them singletons. Healthy donors of bone marrow made up the group. Whole-study results and caveats: DRB1 had the most TCR associations and HLA-C the fewest, a later analysis found, with rates varying by HLA locus.

This chain links TRBV2 with TRBJ1-1; D is unresolved. This receptor was taken from a woman between 35 and 50 years old in good health and CMV-seronegative. The sequenced material came from PBMCs. CDR3 protein: CASSPQTWNTEAFF. DNA for the CDR3: TGTGCCAGCAGTCCCCAGACATGGAACACTGAAGCTTTCTTT.